Sequencing of this T cell receptor (beta chain) was carried out in a study of vaccination and CD4 T cells after COVID-19. Treatment denoted: roughly ten-day PBMC culture with coronavirus spike peptide pools or control peptides (ViraFEST assay). This clonotype was detected a few times. What it recognizes is unknown. Oncomine TCR Beta short-read sequencing was applied to DNA from cultured CD4+ T cells. TCRdb ran MiXCR on the PCR reads and lists one entry per CDR3 protein. The table lists about 15,000 distinct CDR3 sequences, about 50% of them singletons. V was pared by 0 bases and J by 9 bases, with 18 bases between. Per germline, CDR1 DFQATT and CDR2 SNEGSKA (reference sequence). This CDR3 comprises 16 residues.

The sequence was obtained from a human donor who had recovered from COVID-19. The sequencing sample was made of CD4+ T cells from blood, cultured in vitro. J is TRBJ1-6 and V is TRBV20-1; maybe TRBD1 (6 bases). In DNA, the CDR3 is TGCAGTGCTAGAGATGTCGGGCAGGGGACGGGTTCACCCCTCCACTTT. Amino acid sequence: CSARDVGQGTGSPLHF.